These T cell receptor beta chains were read from a single sample in a study of cytomegalovirus exposure and HLA in healthy donors. The table came from immunoSEQ multiplex PCR; TCRdb's copy has only in-frame clones and leaves some out. Of 140,000 to 150,000 clones in the sample, just over 90% were seen once. Source material: PBMCs. Every receptor here comes from a young man in good health and CMV-seronegative. Each CDR3 is given with its conserved first and last residue. A D gene is named only where the DNA matches it firmly.

DNA: TGTGCCAGCAGGCATTCTCGAGGGGGCCAAGAGACCCAGTACTTC
CDR3: CASRHSRGGQETQYF
D: .
J: TRBJ2-5
V: TRBV6-6

DNA: TGTGCCTGGAGTGTCCGGGAAAACACTGAAGCTTTCTTT
CDR3: CAWSVRENTEAFF
D: .
J: TRBJ1-1
V: TRBV30

DNA: TGTGCCAGCTCACCACCGGGGACAGGGCGTCCGCGGGGCTACACCTTC
CDR3: CASSPPGTGRPRGYTF
D: TRBD1
J: TRBJ1-2
V: TRBV18

DNA: TGCAGCGTTGTGGGGCGCGGGACAGGGGTGTCCCTAGCCTACGAGCAGTACTTC
CDR3: CSVVGRGTGVSLAYEQYF
D: TRBD1
J: TRBJ2-7
V: TRBV29-1

DNA: TGTGCCAGCAGCGGGGCCGGGACAGACTCCTACAATGAGCAGTTCTTC
CDR3: CASSGAGTDSYNEQFF
D: TRBD1
J: TRBJ2-1
V: TRBV9

DNA: TGTGCCAGCAGCCAGAGCGGGGGGGCGAACACCGGGGAGCTGTTTTTT
CDR3: CASSQSGGANTGELFF
D: TRBD2
J: TRBJ2-2
V: TRBV4-2

DNA: TGTGCCAGCAGCTTGGCATCACGAGGGAAAGGCTACACCTTC
CDR3: CASSLASRGKGYTF
D: .
J: TRBJ1-2
V: TRBV5-4

DNA: TGTGCCATCAGTGATAGACAAAGGAACACTGAAGCTTTCTTT
CDR3: CAISDRQRNTEAFF
D: .
J: TRBJ1-1
V: TRBV10-3

DNA: TGTGCCAGCAGTTTCTTCGGAGATACGCAGTATTTT
CDR3: CASSFFGDTQYF
D: .
J: TRBJ2-3
V: TRBV27

DNA: TGTGCCATCACTGCGGGTTATCGTAACAATGAGCAGTTCTTC
CDR3: CAITAGYRNNEQFF
D: .
J: TRBJ2-1
V: TRBV10-3

DNA: TGTGCCAGCAGTTACTCCGGGGACCTACAGGGCGCTGAAGCTTTCTTT
CDR3: CASSYSGDLQGAEAFF
D: .
J: TRBJ1-1
V: TRBV6-5

DNA: TGTGCCAGCGGATTAGGGACTAGCGGGACATATACGCAGTATTTT
CDR3: CASGLGTSGTYTQYF
D: TRBD2
J: TRBJ2-3
V: TRBV27

DNA: TGTGCTAGTGGTTTGTGGCCTAGCGGGGGAAATGAGCAGTTCTTC
CDR3: CASGLWPSGGNEQFF
D: TRBD2
J: TRBJ2-1
V: TRBV12-5